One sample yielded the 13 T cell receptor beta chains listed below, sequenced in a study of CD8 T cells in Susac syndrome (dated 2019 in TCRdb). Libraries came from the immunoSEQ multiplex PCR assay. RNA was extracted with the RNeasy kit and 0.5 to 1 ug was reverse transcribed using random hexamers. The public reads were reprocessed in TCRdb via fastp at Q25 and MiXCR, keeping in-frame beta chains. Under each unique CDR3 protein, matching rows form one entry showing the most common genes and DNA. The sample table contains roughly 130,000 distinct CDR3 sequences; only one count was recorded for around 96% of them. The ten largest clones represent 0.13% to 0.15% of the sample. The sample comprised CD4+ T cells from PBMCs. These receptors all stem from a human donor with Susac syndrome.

CDR3 sequence reads: CATSQLAGSYNEQFF. CDR3 nucleotide sequence: TGTGCCACAAGCCAACTAGCGGGATCCTACAATGAGCAGTTCTTC. This chain links TRBV18 with TRBJ2-1, with 10 nucleotides matching TRBD2. The V gene's germline CDR1 is KGHSH and CDR2 LQKENI. The CDR3 has 15 amino acids. Germline trimming cut 10 bases from V and 1 base from J; bases unmatched to any gene: 7.

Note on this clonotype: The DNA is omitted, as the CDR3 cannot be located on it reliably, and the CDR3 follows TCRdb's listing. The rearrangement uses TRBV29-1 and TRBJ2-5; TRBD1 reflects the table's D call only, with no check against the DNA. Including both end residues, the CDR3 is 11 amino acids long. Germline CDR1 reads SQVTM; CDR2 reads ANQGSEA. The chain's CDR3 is CSVGGGIDGTF.

DNA of the CDR3: TGTGCCAGCAGCCAAGACCTGGGGGCAGGCGGCAATGAGCAGTTCTTC. Translation: CASSQDLGAGGNEQFF. The chain has TRBV3-1 and TRBJ2-1; TRBD1 is a possible D gene (6 bases). Trimming removed 0 bases from V and 6 bases from J, with 15 bases in between. CDR3 size: 16 residues. Germline CDR1 reads LGHDT; CDR2 reads YNNKEL (reference sequence).

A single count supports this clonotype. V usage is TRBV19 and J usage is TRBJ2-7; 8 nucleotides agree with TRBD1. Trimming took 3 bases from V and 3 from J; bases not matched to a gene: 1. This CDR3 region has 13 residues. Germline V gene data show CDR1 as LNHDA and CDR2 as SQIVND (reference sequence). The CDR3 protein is CASSIDRGYEQYF. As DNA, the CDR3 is TGTGCCAGTAGTATTGACAGGGGCTACGAGCAGTACTTC.

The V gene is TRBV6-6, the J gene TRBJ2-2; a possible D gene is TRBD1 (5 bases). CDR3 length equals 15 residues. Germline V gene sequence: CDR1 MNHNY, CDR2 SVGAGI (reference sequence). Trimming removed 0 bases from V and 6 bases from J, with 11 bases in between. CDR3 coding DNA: TGTGCCAGCAGTTACTCGCAGGGAATAGCCGGGGAGCTGTTTTTT. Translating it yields CASSYSQGIAGELFF.

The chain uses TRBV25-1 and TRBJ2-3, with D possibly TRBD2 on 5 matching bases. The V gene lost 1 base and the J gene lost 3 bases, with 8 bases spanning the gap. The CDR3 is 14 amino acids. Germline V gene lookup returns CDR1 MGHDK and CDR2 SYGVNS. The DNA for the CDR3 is TGTGCCAGCAGTGAATTCGAGCGGACAGATACGCAGTATTTT. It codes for CASSEFERTDTQYF.

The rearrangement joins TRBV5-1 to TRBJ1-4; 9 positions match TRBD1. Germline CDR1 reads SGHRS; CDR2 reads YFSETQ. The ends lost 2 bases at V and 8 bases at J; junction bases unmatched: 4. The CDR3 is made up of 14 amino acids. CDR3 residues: CASSLQGAREKLFF. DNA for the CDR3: TGCGCCAGCAGCTTACAGGGGGCGAGGGAAAAACTGTTTTTT.

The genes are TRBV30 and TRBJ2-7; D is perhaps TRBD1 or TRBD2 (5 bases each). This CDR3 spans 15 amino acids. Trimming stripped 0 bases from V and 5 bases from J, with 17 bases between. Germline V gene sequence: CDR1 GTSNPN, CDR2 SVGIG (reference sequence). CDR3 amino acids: CAWSVRDAIKDEQYF. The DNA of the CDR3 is TGTGCCTGGAGTGTTCGGGACGCCATTAAGGACGAGCAGTACTTC.

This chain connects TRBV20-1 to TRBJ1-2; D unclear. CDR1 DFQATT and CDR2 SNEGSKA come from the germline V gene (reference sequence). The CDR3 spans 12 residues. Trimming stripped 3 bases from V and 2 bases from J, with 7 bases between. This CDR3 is CSASVQNYGYTF. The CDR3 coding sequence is TGCAGTGCTAGTGTGCAGAACTATGGCTACACCTTC.

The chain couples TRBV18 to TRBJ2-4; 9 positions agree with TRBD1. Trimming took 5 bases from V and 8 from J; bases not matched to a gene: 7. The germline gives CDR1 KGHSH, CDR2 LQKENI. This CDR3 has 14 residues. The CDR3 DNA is TGTGCCAGCTCAGCCCAACAGGGGGCGGACATTCAGTACTTC. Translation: CASSAQQGADIQYF.

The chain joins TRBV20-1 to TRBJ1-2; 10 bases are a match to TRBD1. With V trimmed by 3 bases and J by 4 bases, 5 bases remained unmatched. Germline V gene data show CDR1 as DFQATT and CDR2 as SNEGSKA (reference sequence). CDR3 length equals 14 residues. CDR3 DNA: TGCAGTGCTAGGAGGGGGGACAGGGGCTATGGCTACACCTTC. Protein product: CSARRGDRGYGYTF.

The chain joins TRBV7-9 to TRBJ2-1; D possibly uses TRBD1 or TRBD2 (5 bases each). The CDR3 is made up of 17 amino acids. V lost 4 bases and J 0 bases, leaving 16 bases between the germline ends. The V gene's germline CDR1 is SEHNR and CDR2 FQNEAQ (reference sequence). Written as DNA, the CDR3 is TGTGCCAGCAGCTCCCGACGTGTGGGACCCTCCTACAATGAGCAGTTCTTC. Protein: CASSSRRVGPSYNEQFF. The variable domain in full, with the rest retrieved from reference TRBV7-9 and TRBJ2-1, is DTGVSQNPRHKITKRGQNVTFRCDPISEHNRLYWYRQTLGQGPEFLTYFQNEAQLEKSRLLSDRFSAERPKGSFSTLEIQRTEQGDSAMYLCASSSRRVGPSYNEQFFGPGTRLTVL.

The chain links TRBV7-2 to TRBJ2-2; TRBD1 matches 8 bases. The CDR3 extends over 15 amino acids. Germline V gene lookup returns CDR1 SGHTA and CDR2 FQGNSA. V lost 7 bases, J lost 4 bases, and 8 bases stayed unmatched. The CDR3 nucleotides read TGTGCCAGCACCCACAGGGGGTCTGGCACCGGGGAGCTGTTTTTT. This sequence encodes CASTHRGSGTGELFF. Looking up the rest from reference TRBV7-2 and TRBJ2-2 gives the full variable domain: GAGVSQSPSNKVTEKGKDVELRCDPISGHTALYWYRQSLGQGLEFLIYFQGNSAPDKSGLPSDRFSAERTGGSVSTLTIQRTQQEDSAVYLCASTHRGSGTGELFFGEGSRLTVL.